A selection of T cell receptor beta chains follows, all from one sample in a study of blood T cell repertoires in COVID-19. Assay: immunoSEQ multiplex PCR; the TCRdb copy retains only in-frame clones and omits some. The sample includes 50,000 to 75,000 clones, roughly 80% of them seen just once. Sequenced input: peripheral blood. The receptors stem from an elderly man with active or convalescent COVID-19. Both conserved end residues are part of each CDR3. Each record gives: J gene, D gene, V gene, clone size, CDR3 protein, CDR3 DNA. A D gene is named only where the DNA matches it firmly. Size is stated for part of the rows, as once, few or many counts, or as a class when the clone is expanded.

>TRBJ1-2|TRBD1|TRBV3-1/TRBV3-2|.
CASSLGTVNYGYTF
TGTGCCAGCAGCCTGGGGACAGTTAACTATGGCTACACCTTC
>TRBJ1-2|.|TRBV7-9|few
CASSSIRERRDGYTF
TGTGCCAGCAGTTCAATCCGGGAACGAAGGGATGGCTACACCTTC
>TRBJ2-7|.|TRBV29-1|.
CSVDKGTSKYEQYF
TGCAGCGTTGACAAGGGGACATCGAAATACGAGCAGTACTTC
>TRBJ2-1|.|TRBV10-1|.
CASIARDNYNEQFF
TGCGCCAGCATCGCGCGGGATAACTACAATGAGCAGTTCTTC
>TRBJ2-6|.|TRBV5-6|.
CASSLVASDSGANVLTF
TGTGCCAGCAGTTTGGTAGCCTCAGACTCTGGGGCCAACGTCCTGACTTTC
>TRBJ2-7|TRBD2|TRBV3-1/TRBV3-2|.
CASSPSGSTDEQYF
TGTGCCAGCAGCCCGAGCGGGAGTACAGACGAGCAGTACTTC
>TRBJ1-5|.|TRBV7-9|.
CASSLSEEVNQPQHF
TGTGCCAGCAGCTTATCTGAGGAGGTCAATCAGCCCCAGCATTTT
>TRBJ2-5|TRBD1|TRBV2|.
CASRSGQGWETQYF
TGTGCCAGCCGAAGCGGACAGGGGTGGGAGACCCAGTACTTC
>TRBJ2-6|.|TRBV5-3|.
CARSRTNGQPPAANVLTF
TGTGCCAGAAGCCGCACAAATGGACAGCCCCCGGCCGCCAACGTCCTGACTTTC
>TRBJ1-2|.|TRBV6-2/TRBV6-3|.
CASSSTGFGGYTF
TGTGCCAGCAGTTCCACAGGGTTCGGCGGCTACACCTTC
>TRBJ1-3|.|TRBV2|.
CASKTLGSGNTIYF
TGTGCCAGCAAGACTCTTGGCTCTGGAAACACCATATATTTT
>TRBJ1-6|.|TRBV7-8|.
CASSSGTTNSPLHF
TGTGCCAGCAGCTCCGGGACAACTAATTCACCCCTCCACTTT
>TRBJ2-4|.|TRBV12-3/TRBV12-4|.
CASSGVTKNIQYF
TGTGCCAGCTCGGGGGTGACCAAAAACATTCAGTACTTC
>TRBJ2-7|TRBD2|TRBV6-2/TRBV6-3|few
CASSIAGSSYEQYF
TGTGCCAGCAGTATAGCGGGGAGCTCCTACGAGCAGTACTTC
>TRBJ2-3|.|TRBV6-5|.
CASRLDRDTQYF
TGTGCCAGCAGACTTGACAGAGATACGCAGTATTTT
>TRBJ2-5|TRBD2|TRBV7-2|.
CASSLVGGESETQYF
TGTGCCAGCAGCTTAGTTGGGGGGGAATCGGAGACCCAGTACTTC
>TRBJ1-2|.|TRBV5-6|.
CASSLGSAGGYGYTF
TGTGCCAGCAGCTTGGGTTCTGCTGGGGGGTATGGCTACACCTTC
>TRBJ2-4|.|TRBV19|.
CASLTWAIGKNIQYF
TGTGCCAGCCTGACCTGGGCCATTGGCAAAAACATTCAGTACTTC
>TRBJ2-7|TRBD2|TRBV5-1|.
CASSLQTSNYEQYF
TGCGCCAGCAGCTTGCAGACTAGCAACTACGAGCAGTACTTC
>TRBJ2-7|TRBD1|TRBV5-8|.
CASSFLTGVILYEQYF
TGTGCCAGCAGCTTTCTGACAGGGGTAATTTTGTACGAGCAGTACTTC
>TRBJ2-3|TRBD2|TRBV2|.
CASGLAGGSDTQYF
TGTGCCAGCGGACTAGCGGGAGGGTCAGATACGCAGTATTTT
>TRBJ2-5|TRBD2|TRBV6-2/TRBV6-3|once
CASSYWGGQETQYF
TGTGCCAGCAGTTACTGGGGGGGCCAAGAGACCCAGTACTTC
>TRBJ2-1|TRBD2|TRBV10-1|.
CASSSTSGSGNEQFF
TGCGCCAGCAGTTCGACTAGCGGGAGCGGAAATGAGCAGTTCTTC
>TRBJ2-1|.|TRBV28|.
CASTLYNEQFF
TGTGCCAGCACCCTTTACAATGAGCAGTTCTTC
>TRBJ1-5|.|TRBV2|.
CASSVEGHGNNQPQHF
TGTGCCAGCAGTGTCGAGGGACACGGAAACAATCAGCCCCAGCATTTT
>TRBJ2-7|TRBD2|TRBV7-9|.
CASRASGGDEQYF
TGTGCCAGCAGGGCTAGCGGGGGGGACGAGCAGTACTTC
>TRBJ1-2|.|TRBV18|.
CASSPTDGAPSGYTF
TGTGCCAGCTCACCAACGGACGGCGCACCAAGCGGCTACACCTTT
>TRBJ2-7|TRBD2|TRBV3-1/TRBV3-2|.
CASSQDRGTTHEQYF
TGTGCCAGCAGCCAAGATCGGGGGACTACACACGAGCAGTACTTC
>TRBJ2-7|.|TRBV5-4|.
CASSLSGASYEQYF
TGTGCCAGCAGCTTGTCTGGTGCGTCCTACGAGCAGTACTTC
>TRBJ2-5|.|TRBV24-1|few
CATSDSPREPEETQYF
TGTGCCACCAGTGATTCGCCTCGGGAGCCTGAAGAGACCCAGTACTTC
>TRBJ2-3|TRBD2|TRBV6-5|few
CASTPGLAAVTQYF
TGTGCCAGCACCCCGGGACTAGCGGCAGTGACGCAGTATTTT